This is a list of T cell receptor beta chains from one sample in a study of shared clonotypes between healthy human individuals. TCRdb's copy holds only in-frame clones and misses some; the assay was immunoSEQ multiplex PCR. The sample contains nearly 1 million clones, 60% to 85% of which appear only once. Sample: memory CD4+ T cells sorted from blood. These receptor sequences come from a man between 18 and 29 years old in good health. CDR3s include the opening cysteine and the closing phenylalanine or tryptophan. The order of the fields is V gene, J gene, clone size, D gene, CDR3 DNA, CDR3 protein. D genes are given only for firm matches. Clone size is shown for a subset of rows, as once, few, many or a class of expanded clone.

TRBV6-1	TRBJ2-3	.	.	TGTGCCAGCAGCTTGTCTGGAGGGGATACGCAGTATTTT	CASSLSGGDTQYF
TRBV10-2	TRBJ2-7	.	.	TGCGCCAGCATGGTAAGGGGAGAGGGTTCGTACGAGCAGTACTTC	CASMVRGEGSYEQYF
TRBV13	TRBJ2-7	.	.	TGTGCCAGCAGCTTAGACGATCAGCAGTACTTC	CASSLDDQQYF
TRBV10-2	TRBJ2-6	.	TRBD2	TGCGCCAGCAGTGAGACTAGCGGGAGACTATCTGGGGCCAACGTCCTGACTTTC	CASSETSGRLSGANVLTF
TRBV11-2	TRBJ1-1	.	.	TGTGCCAGCAGCAGAGGGCGGGCGTCTGAAGCTTTCTTT	CASSRGRASEAFF
TRBV7-7	TRBJ2-1	.	TRBD2	TGTGCTAGCAGCTTAGTAGCGGGAGGGGAGCAGTTCTTC	CASSLVAGGEQFF
TRBV6-6	TRBJ2-3	.	.	TGTGCCAGCAGTTACTCCGGTGGGAGAGGCACAGATACGCAGTATTTT	CASSYSGGRGTDTQYF
TRBV30	TRBJ2-5	.	TRBD1	TGTGCCTGGCAGAACAGGGGGCCGTACCAAGAGACCCAGTACTTC	CAWQNRGPYQETQYF
TRBV29-1	TRBJ2-7	.	.	TGCAGCGTCGCACAGGGATCCGAGCAGTACTTC	CSVAQGSEQYF
TRBV11-2	TRBJ2-5	.	TRBD2	TGTGCCAGCAGCTTCGTTGGGACTAAAGAGACCCAGTACTTC	CASSFVGTKETQYF
TRBV5-4	TRBJ2-7	.	.	TGTGCCAGCAGCCCGGCAGGGAAGGGGGGCTCCTACGAGCAGTACTTC	CASSPAGKGGSYEQYF
TRBV7-8	TRBJ2-3	.	TRBD2	TGTGCCAGCAGCTTAGTAGCGGGAGTCTCAGATACGCAGTATTTT	CASSLVAGVSDTQYF
TRBV10-1	TRBJ2-4	.	.	TGCGCCCCCGTCGCCGAGGACGCAAACATTCAGTACTTC	CAPVAEDANIQYF
TRBV6-5	TRBJ1-4	.	.	TGTGCCATCAGTGAGTCGACGAGGGGAGAAAAACTGTTTTTT	CAISESTRGEKLFF
TRBV6-5	TRBJ2-7	.	.	TGTGCCAGCAGTTACTCAAGGGACGCCTCCTACGAGCAGTACTTC	CASSYSRDASYEQYF
TRBV4-1	TRBJ1-1	.	.	TGCGCCAGCAGCCAAGGATTCTCGGGGACTGATGCTGAAGCTTTCTTT	CASSQGFSGTDAEAFF
TRBV5-4	TRBJ1-1	.	.	TGTGCCAGCAGCTTGTGGGGGACCACTGAAGCTTTCTTT	CASSLWGTTEAFF
TRBV11-3	TRBJ2-2	few	.	TGTGCCAGCAGGCCAGGGTACACCGGGGAGCTGTTTTTT	CASRPGYTGELFF
TRBV9	TRBJ2-3	.	TRBD2	TGTGCCAGCAGCACGCTAGCGGGGGGGAGCACAGATACGCAGTATTTT	CASSTLAGGSTDTQYF
TRBV2	TRBJ1-6	.	.	TGTGCCAGCAGTACCCAGGGCAATTCACCCCTCCACTTT	CASSTQGNSPLHF
TRBV11-2	TRBJ1-1	.	.	TGTGCCAGCAGCGGGGGCGTCACTGAAGCTTTCTTT	CASSGGVTEAFF
TRBV5-6	TRBJ1-2	.	.	TGTGCCAGCAACCCCCCTAACACCGATAGCGGAGGCTACACCTTC	CASNPPNTDSGGYTF
TRBV2	TRBJ1-1	.	.	TGTGCCAGCATCTCCCAGAGGACGGGGAACACTGAAGCTTTCTTT	CASISQRTGNTEAFF
TRBV7-8	TRBJ1-1	once	.	TGTGCCAGCAGCATCGGGACGGCGAACACTGAAGCTTTCTTT	CASSIGTANTEAFF
TRBV10-1	TRBJ2-3	.	.	TGCGCCAGCAGTGAGAAAGGGATTTACACAGATACGCAGTATTTT	CASSEKGIYTDTQYF
TRBV5-4	TRBJ2-5	many	TRBD2	TGTGCCAGCAGCTTGGATGGGGGAGGGCGGGAGACCCAGTACTTC	CASSLDGGGRETQYF
TRBV30	TRBJ1-5	few	.	TGTGCCTGGAGTGCCGATAGCAATCAGCCCCAGCATTTT	CAWSADSNQPQHF
TRBV11-2	TRBJ2-2	once	.	TGTGCCAGCAGCTTGACGGGGCGAGGCGGGGAGCTGTTTTTT	CASSLTGRGGELFF
TRBV19	TRBJ1-6	.	TRBD1	TGTGCCAGCGGGGGCCGGGACAGAAATAATAATTCACCCCTCCACTTT	CASGGRDRNNNSPLHF
TRBV4-1	TRBJ1-1	.	.	TGCGCCAGCAGCCACGCCACGGGGGGGCCGGCCCCCTTTGAAGCTTTCTTT	CASSHATGGPAPFEAFF
TRBV11-2	TRBJ1-2	.	TRBD1	TGTGCCAGCAGCCCCGGGACAGGGCCCTATGGCTACACCTTC	CASSPGTGPYGYTF
TRBV6-6	TRBJ1-5	once	.	TGTGCCAGCAGTTATCTGGGCAGGGCTAGCAATCAGCCCCAGCATTTT	CASSYLGRASNQPQHF
TRBV30	TRBJ1-2	few	.	TGTGCCTGTTCTCTCAAGGGAGCCTCCACCTTC	CACSLKGASTF
TRBV15	TRBJ2-5	.	.	TGTGCCACCAGCCCCCGGGGTCGGGAGACCCAGTACTTC	CATSPRGRETQYF
TRBV6-1	TRBJ1-4	.	.	TGTGCCAGCAGTGTAGGGACATATAATGAAAAACTGTTTTTT	CASSVGTYNEKLFF
TRBV6-1	TRBJ1-1	.	.	TGTGCCAGCAGTGAATCGATGGTGTCGAACACTGAAGCTTTCTTT	CASSESMVSNTEAFF